Here is one T cell receptor (beta chain) with its context. The antigen this receptor binds is unknown. Per-nucleotide qualities are absent, and no much larger clonotype sits a single base away. The CDR3 numbers 18 residues from cysteine through phenylalanine. Of all the DNA, just the CDR3 is kept, 54 bases in frame from base 1. Relative to germline, V is missing 0 bases and J is missing 2 bases, with 13 bases of the junction outside any gene match. The germline V gene (reference sequence) yields SGHKS for CDR1 and YYEKEE for CDR2. This sample stems from a study of blood T cell repertoires in COVID-19 (TCRdb year 2020). For the wider study: The collaborator samples originated in the United States, Italy and Spain and spanned the acute and convalescent phases of COVID-19. The material from the prospective study consisted of cDNA or gDNA derived from T cells, B-cell-depleted T cells, or PBMCs. The dataset comprised deeply sampled blood TCRbeta repertoires from subjects exposed to, actively infected with, or recovered from COVID-19. A freely available public database, intended as a resource for researchers studying the immune response to SARS-CoV-2, is where the repertoires were released. Samples came from the ongoing ImmuneRACE study (first 160 participants) plus 1,254 subjects from 6 global collaborators. A de-identified subject ID, COVID-19 status, age in years and sex were almost always included in the sample metadata. Where available, HLA class I and class II types were obtained from metadata supplied by the sample provider rather than from assay-based typing. What the study reported, not specific to this receptor: How much clinical and demographic metadata was included differed by source and by participant, and the metadata was provided uncurated.

The immunoSEQ Assay, a bias-controlled multiplex PCR, was used to amplify TCRbeta CDR3 regions from genomic DNA. The authors' pipeline ran thus. Within the assay, amplification of reference gene primers was used to estimate how many nucleated cells each sample contained. To quantify the absolute abundance of each unique TCRbeta CDR3 rearrangement, sequence reads were collapsed and filtered. For each sample, productive Simpson clonality was calculated by taking the square root of Simpson's diversity index across productive rearrangements. This immuneACCESS table, as held by TCRdb, lists in-frame sequences with V and J called but not all clones. Of the missing ones, under half trace to an unresolved V gene in checked studies; the others have no known cause. The V and J calls and clone size are taken from that table; D and trimming were inferred from the DNA. This sample gives a few hundred thousand clones in total; approximately 87% of them show up just once. The ten top clones hold 6.2% of the sample.

Collaborating institutions collected whole blood in K2EDTA tubes following their own protocols. For TCRbeta analysis, collaborator samples were shipped as frozen whole blood, as isolated PBMCs, or as DNA extracted from either sample type. Sequenced input: peripheral blood. This receptor was taken from a man aged 60 to 69 with acute or convalescent COVID-19. The chain uses TRBV5-5 and TRBJ2-5, with TRBD2 identical over 7 junction bases. The sequence in DNA is TGTGCCAGCAGCTTGGGGACTAGAAGTTTAGCCGCACAAGAGACCCAGTACTTC. The translation is CASSLGTRSLAAQETQYF.